This record looks at one T cell receptor (beta chain) sequence and its context. Its cognate antigen is unknown. These data are taken from a study of T cell responses to AZD1222 COVID-19 vaccine. Only in-frame clones appear in the TCRdb table, and some are missing; sequencing was by immunoSEQ multiplex PCR. The sample includes 140,000 to 150,000 clones, approximately 93% seen only once; the top ten take less than 6.5%. General study findings and limits: Possibly, clonal diversity was underestimated; donors were largely white British and included more females. CD4 TCRs covered the whole spike, strongest at regions 160-218 and 743-854. Once two AZD1222 doses were given, Spike-specific TCR breadth and depth went up.

The germline V gene has CDR1 LGHDT and CDR2 YNNKEL (reference sequence). This CDR3 has 16 residues. Trimming took 0 bases from V and 4 from J, leaving 13 bases between them. J is TRBJ2-1 and V is TRBV3-1 (or the pseudogene TRBV3-2); D is unclear. This receptor was identified in an adult in good health. The material was peripheral blood, obtained on day 0 of AZD1222 vaccination. CDR3 sequence (DNA): TGTGCCAGCAGCCAAGATTCGGCGTCAGTTTACAATGAGCAGTTCTTC. Encoded protein: CASSQDSASVYNEQFF.